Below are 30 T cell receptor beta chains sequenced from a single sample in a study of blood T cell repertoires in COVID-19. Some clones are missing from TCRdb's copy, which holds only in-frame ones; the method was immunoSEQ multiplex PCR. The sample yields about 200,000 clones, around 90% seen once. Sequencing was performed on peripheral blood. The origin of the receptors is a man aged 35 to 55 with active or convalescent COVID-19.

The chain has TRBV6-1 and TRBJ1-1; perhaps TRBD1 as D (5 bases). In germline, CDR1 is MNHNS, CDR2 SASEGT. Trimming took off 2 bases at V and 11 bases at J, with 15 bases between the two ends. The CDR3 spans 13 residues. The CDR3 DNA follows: TGTGCCAGCAGTGAACTGGCAGGGAGGATGGCTTTCTTT. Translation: CASSELAGRMAFF.

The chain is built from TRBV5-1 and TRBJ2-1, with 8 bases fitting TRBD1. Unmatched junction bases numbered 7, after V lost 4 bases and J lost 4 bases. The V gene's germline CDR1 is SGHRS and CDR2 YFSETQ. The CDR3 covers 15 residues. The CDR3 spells CASSPGTGSYNEQFF. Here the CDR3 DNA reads TGCGCCAGCAGCCCCGGGACAGGTTCGTACAATGAGCAGTTCTTC. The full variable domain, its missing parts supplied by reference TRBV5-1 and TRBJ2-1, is KAGVTQTPRYLIKTRGQQVTLSCSPISGHRSVSWYQQTPGQGLQFLFEYFSETQRNKGNFPGRFSGRQFSNSRSEMNVSTLELGDSALYLCASSPGTGSYNEQFFGPGTRLTVL.

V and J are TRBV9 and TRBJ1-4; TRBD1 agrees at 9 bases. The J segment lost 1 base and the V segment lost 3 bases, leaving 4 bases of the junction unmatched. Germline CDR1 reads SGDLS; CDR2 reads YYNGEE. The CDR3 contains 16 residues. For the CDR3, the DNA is TGTGCCAGCAGCGAAAGACAGGGGGTAACTAATGAAAAACTGTTTTTT. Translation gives CASSERQGVTNEKLFF.

This chain's CDR3 is CASSQDLLGSQYF. CDR3 bases: TGTGCCAGCAGCCAAGACCTCCTCGGGTCGCAGTATTTT. V gene TRBV14 combines with J gene TRBJ2-3, with D unclear. Germline V gene data show CDR1 as SGHDN and CDR2 as FVKESK. Trimming removed 0 bases at V and 10 bases at J, with 11 bases between. The CDR3 has 13 residues.

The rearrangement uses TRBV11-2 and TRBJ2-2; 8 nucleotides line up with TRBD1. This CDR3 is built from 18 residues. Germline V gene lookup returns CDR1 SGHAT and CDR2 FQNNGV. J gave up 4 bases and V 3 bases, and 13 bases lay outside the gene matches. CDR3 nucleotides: TGTGCCAGCAGCTTGGGGCAGGGGGCGAAGTTGGTCACCGGGGAGCTGTTTTTT. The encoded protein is CASSLGQGAKLVTGELFF.

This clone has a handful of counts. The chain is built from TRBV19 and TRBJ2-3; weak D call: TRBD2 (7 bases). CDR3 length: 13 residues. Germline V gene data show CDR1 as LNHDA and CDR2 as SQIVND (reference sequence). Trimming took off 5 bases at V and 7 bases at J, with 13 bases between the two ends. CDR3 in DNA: TGTGCCAGTAGTGAAGGGGGGGCCCATACGCAGTATTTT. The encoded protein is CASSEGGAHTQYF.

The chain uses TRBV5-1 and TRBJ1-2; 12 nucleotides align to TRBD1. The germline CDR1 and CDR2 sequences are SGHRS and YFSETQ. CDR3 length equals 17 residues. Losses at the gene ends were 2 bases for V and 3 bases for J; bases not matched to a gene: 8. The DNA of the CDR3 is TGCGCCAGCAGCTTCGGGACAGGGGGCGATTTTTACTATGGCTACACCTTC. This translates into CASSFGTGGDFYYGYTF.

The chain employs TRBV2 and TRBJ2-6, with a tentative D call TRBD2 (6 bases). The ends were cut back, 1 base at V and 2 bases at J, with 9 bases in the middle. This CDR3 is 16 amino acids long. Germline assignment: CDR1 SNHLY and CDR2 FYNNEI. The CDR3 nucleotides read TGTGCCAGCAGTGAAGGGGGCGGGGCTGGGGCCAACGTCCTGACTTTC. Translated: CASSEGGGAGANVLTF.

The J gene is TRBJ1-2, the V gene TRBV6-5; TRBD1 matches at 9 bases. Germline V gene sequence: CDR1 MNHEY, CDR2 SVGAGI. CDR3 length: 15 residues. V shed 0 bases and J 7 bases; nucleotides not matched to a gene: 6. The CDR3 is CASSYSWTGVGGYTF. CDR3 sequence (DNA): TGTGCCAGCAGTTACTCTTGGACAGGGGTCGGTGGCTACACCTTC.

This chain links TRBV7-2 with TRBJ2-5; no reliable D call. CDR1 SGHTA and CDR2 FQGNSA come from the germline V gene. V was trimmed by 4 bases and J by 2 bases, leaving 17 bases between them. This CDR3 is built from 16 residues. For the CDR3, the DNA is TGTGCCAGCAGCTCATATTCGGGTATCTCACAAGAGACCCAGTACTTC. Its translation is CASSSYSGISQETQYF.

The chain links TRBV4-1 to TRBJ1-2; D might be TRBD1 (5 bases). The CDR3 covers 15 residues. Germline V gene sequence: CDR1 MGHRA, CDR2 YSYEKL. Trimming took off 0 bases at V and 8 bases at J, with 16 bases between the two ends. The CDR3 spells CASSQDGPGLQGYTF. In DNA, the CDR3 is TGCGCCAGCAGCCAAGATGGCCCAGGGTTGCAAGGCTACACCTTC.

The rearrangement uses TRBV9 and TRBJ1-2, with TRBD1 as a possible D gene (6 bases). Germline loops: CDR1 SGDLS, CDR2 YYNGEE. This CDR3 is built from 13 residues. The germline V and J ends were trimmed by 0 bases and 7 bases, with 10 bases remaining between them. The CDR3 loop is CASSVAPRGGYTF. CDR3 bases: TGTGCCAGCAGCGTAGCCCCCAGGGGTGGCTACACCTTC.

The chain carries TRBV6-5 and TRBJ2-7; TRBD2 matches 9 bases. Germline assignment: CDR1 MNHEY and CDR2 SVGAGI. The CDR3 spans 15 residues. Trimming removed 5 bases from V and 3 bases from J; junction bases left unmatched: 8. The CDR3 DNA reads TGTGCCAGCAGTACGTTTAGCGGGAGAGACTACGAGCAGTACTTC. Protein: CASSTFSGRDYEQYF.

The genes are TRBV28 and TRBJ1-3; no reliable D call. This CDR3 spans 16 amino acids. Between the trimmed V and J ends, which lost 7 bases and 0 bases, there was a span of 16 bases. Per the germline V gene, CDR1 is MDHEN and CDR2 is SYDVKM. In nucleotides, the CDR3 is TGTGCCAGCAATCCCGCTTATCTAGCCTCTGGAAACACCATATATTTT. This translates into CASNPAYLASGNTIYF.

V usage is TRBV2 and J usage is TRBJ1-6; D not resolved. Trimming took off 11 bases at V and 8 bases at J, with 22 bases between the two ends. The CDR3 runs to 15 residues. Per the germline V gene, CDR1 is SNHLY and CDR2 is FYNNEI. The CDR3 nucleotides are TGTGCCGGACTTAGGCGGAAGGGAAGAGATTCACCCCTCCACTTT. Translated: CAGLRRKGRDSPLHF.

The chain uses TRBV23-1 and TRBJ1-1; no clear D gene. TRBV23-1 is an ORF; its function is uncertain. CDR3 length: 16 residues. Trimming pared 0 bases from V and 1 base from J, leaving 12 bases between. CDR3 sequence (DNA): TGCGCCAGCAGTCAATCAGGGCGGGGAGGGAACACTGAAGCTTTCTTT. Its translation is CASSQSGRGGNTEAFF.

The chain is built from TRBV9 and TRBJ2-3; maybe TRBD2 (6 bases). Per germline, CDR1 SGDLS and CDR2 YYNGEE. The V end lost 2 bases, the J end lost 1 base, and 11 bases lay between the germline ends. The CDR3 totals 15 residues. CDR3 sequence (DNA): TGTGCCAGCAGCGTTTTTGGCGGGGGCACAGATACGCAGTATTTT. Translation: CASSVFGGGTDTQYF.

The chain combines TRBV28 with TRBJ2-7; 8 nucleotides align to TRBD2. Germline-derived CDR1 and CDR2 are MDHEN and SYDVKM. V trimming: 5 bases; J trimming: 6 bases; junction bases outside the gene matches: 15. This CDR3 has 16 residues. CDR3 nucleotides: TGTGCCAGCAGTCCCCAGGGGACTAGTAAGTTTTCCGAGCAGTACTTC. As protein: CASSPQGTSKFSEQYF.

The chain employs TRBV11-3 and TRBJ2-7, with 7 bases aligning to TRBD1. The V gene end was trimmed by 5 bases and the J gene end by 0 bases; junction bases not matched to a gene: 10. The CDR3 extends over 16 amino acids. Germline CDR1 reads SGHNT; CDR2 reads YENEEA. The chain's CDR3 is CASSHTGTASSYEQYF. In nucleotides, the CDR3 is TGTGCCAGCAGCCATACCGGGACAGCGAGCTCCTACGAGCAGTACTTC.

Written as DNA, the CDR3 is TGTGCCAGTAGCCCCGGGACAGGGGGCATCTATGGCTACACCTTC. Its translation is CASSPGTGGIYGYTF. This chain joins TRBV19 and TRBJ1-2; 12 positions agree with TRBD1. V was clipped by 6 bases and J by 4 bases; unmatched bases: 6. The CDR3 extends over 15 amino acids. Germline-derived CDR1 and CDR2 are LNHDA and SQIVND (reference sequence).

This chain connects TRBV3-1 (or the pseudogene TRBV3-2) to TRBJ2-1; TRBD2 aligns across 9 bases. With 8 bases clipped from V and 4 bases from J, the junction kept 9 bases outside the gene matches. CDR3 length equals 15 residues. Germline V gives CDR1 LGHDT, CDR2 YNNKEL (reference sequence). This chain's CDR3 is CASARGTSPYNEQFF. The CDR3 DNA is TGTGCCAGCGCCCGCGGGACTAGCCCTTACAATGAGCAGTTCTTC.

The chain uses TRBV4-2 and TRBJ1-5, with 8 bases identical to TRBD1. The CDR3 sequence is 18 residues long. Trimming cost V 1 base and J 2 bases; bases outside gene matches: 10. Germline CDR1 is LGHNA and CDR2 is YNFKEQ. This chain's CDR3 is CASSQADTGGTRNQPQHF. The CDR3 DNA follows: TGTGCCAGCAGCCAAGCGGACACAGGGGGTACCCGCAATCAGCCCCAGCATTTT.

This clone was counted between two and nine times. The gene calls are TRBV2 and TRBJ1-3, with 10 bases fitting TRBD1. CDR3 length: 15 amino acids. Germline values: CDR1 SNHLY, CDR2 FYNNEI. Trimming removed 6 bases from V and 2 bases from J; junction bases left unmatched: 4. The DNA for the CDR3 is TGTGCCAGCAGGCCGACAGGGGGCGCTGGAAACACCATATATTTT. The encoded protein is CASRPTGGAGNTIYF.

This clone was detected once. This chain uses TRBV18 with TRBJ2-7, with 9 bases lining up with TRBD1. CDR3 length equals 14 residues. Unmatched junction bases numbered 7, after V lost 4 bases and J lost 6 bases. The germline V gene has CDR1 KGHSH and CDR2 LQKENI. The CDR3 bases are TGTGCCAGCTCACTAGGACAGGGGCTCCCCGAGCAGTACTTC. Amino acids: CASSLGQGLPEQYF.

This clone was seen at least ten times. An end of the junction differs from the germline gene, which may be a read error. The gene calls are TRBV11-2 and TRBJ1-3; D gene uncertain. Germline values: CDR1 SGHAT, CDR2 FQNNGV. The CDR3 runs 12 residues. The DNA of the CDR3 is TGTGCCAGCAGCTTAGTTCGGGAAGAAAAAGATTTT. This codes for CASSLVREEKDF.

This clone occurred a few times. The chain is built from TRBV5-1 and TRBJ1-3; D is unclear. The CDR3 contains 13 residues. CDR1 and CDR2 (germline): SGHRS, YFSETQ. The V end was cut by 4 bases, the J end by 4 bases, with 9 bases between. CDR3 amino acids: CASSARSGNTIYF. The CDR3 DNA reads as TGCGCCAGCAGCGCAAGAAGCGGAAACACCATATATTTT.

The CDR3 spells CASSVARRGTDTQYF. CDR3 DNA: TGTGCCAGCAGCGTAGCAAGACGGGGCACAGATACGCAGTATTTT. The chain recombines TRBV9 with TRBJ2-3; D is uncertain. This CDR3 is 15 amino acids long. The germline CDR1 and CDR2 sequences are SGDLS and YYNGEE. V gave up 0 bases and J gave up 1 base, with 9 bases separating them.

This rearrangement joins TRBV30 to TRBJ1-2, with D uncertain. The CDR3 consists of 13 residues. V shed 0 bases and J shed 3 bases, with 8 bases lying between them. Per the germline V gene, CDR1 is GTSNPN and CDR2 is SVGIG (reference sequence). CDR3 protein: CAWSVSGYYGYTF. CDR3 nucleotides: TGTGCCTGGAGTGTATCGGGGTACTATGGCTACACCTTC. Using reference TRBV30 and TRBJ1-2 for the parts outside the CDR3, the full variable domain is SQTIHQWPATLVQPVGSPLSLECTVEGTSNPNLYWYRQAAGRGLQLLFYSVGIGQISSEVPQNLSASRPQDRQFILSSKKLLLSDSGFYLCAWSVSGYYGYTFGSGTRLTVV.

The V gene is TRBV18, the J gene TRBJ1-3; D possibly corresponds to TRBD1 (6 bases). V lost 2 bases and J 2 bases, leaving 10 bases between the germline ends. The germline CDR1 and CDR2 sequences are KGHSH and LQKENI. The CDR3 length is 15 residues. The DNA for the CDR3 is TGTGCCAGCTCACCAAGGGGGACTACTGGAAACACCATATATTTT. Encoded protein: CASSPRGTTGNTIYF.

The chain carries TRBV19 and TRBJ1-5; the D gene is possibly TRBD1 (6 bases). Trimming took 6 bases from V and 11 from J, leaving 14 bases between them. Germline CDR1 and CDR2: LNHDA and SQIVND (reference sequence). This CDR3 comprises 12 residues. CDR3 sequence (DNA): TGTGCCAGTAGCTCCGACAGGCATACCCAGCATTTT. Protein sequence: CASSSDRHTQHF.